One T cell receptor beta chain is described in this entry. The antigen remains undetermined. Clones were sequenced by immunoSEQ multiplex PCR, and TCRdb holds only the in-frame ones, with some missing. There are 130,000 or so clones in the sample; 80% to 90% occur only once, and approximately 10% lies in the top ten. Trimming pared 7 bases from V and 5 bases from J, leaving 12 bases between. The germline CDR1 and CDR2 sequences are SNHLY and FYNNEI. This CDR3 is 13 amino acids long. The record originates from a study of T cell responses to AZD1222 COVID-19 vaccine. Overall study findings and caveats: Baseline seropositivity occurred in only 5 to 7 AZD1222 recipients. Scientists sampled the repertoires only once the peak T cell response had passed. With dominance at 160-218 and 743-854, vaccine-associated CD4 TCRs spanned spike. Donors, mostly white British, included more females; clonal diversity was possibly underestimated.

The clonotype was recovered from an adult in good health. The chain has TRBV2 and TRBJ2-1; D is perhaps TRBD2 (6 bases). The sequencing here drew on peripheral blood, taken on day 0 of MenACWY control vaccination. In DNA form, the CDR3 reads TGTGCCAGCAAGGTATTAGCGGACAATGAGCAGTTCTTC. Translated, it gives CASKVLADNEQFF.